The next 20 T cell receptor beta chains were all read from a single sample in a study of blood T cell repertoires in COVID-19. Profiling relied on immunoSEQ multiplex PCR, and the TCRdb table lists in-frame clones only, not all of them. The data contain some 530,000 clones, less than 90% of them singletons. The material sequenced was PBMCs or T cells enriched from blood (not recorded which). Receptor source: a woman aged 55-75 years who had recovered from COVID-19.

This chain uses TRBV11-2 with TRBJ2-7; no definite D call. Germline CDR1 and CDR2: SGHAT and FQNNGV. This CDR3 spans 16 amino acids. The V end was cut by 0 bases, the J end by 2 bases, with 14 bases between. DNA for the CDR3: TGTGCCAGCAGCTTAGATCGGTTTCTACGCCCCTACGAGCAGTACTTC. Translation: CASSLDRFLRPYEQYF.

This sequence joins TRBV30 and TRBJ1-2; TRBD1 is a possible D gene (5 bases). The germline CDR1 and CDR2 sequences are GTSNPN and SVGIG (reference sequence). The CDR3 spans 13 residues. V was clipped by 3 bases and J by 4 bases, with 12 bases between them. The DNA for the CDR3 is TGTGCCTGGAGCGGCGACCAGGGCTATGGCTACACCTTC. Translation: CAWSGDQGYGYTF.

The rearrangement links TRBV19 to TRBJ1-1, with D unresolved. The CDR3 runs to 13 residues. V gave up 4 bases and J gave up 2 bases, with 8 bases separating them. Germline assignment: CDR1 LNHDA and CDR2 SQIVND (reference sequence). The CDR3, as DNA: TGTGCCAGTAGTAAACAGATAAACACTGAAGCTTTCTTT. Its protein is CASSKQINTEAFF. Drawing the rest from reference TRBV19 and TRBJ1-1, the complete variable domain is DGGITQSPKYLFRKEGQNVTLSCEQNLNHDAMYWYRQDPGQGLRLIYYSQIVNDFQKGDIAEGYSVSREKKESFPLTVTSAQKNPTAFYLCASSKQINTEAFFGQGTRLTVV.

This sequence joins TRBV19 and TRBJ2-7, with TRBD1 matching 9 bases. The CDR3 consists of 16 residues. The ends lost 6 bases at V and 0 bases at J; junction bases unmatched: 9. The V gene's germline CDR1 is LNHDA and CDR2 SQIVND (reference sequence). The DNA for the CDR3 is TGTGCCAGTAGCCGGTCCGGGACAGGGACCTCCTACGAGCAGTACTTC. It encodes CASSRSGTGTSYEQYF.

The V and J genes are TRBV5-1 and TRBJ2-2; 11 bases fit TRBD2. Germline V gene sequence: CDR1 SGHRS, CDR2 YFSETQ. The CDR3 consists of 17 residues. V lost 2 bases, J lost 0 bases, and 3 bases stayed unmatched. The CDR3 nucleotides are TGCGCCAGCAGCTTACTAGCGGGGGAGTCGAACACCGGGGAGCTGTTTTTT. Its protein is CASSLLAGESNTGELFF. The entire variable domain, with the rest obtained from reference TRBV5-1 and TRBJ2-2, is as follows: KAGVTQTPRYLIKTRGQQVTLSCSPISGHRSVSWYQQTPGQGLQFLFEYFSETQRNKGNFPGRFSGRQFSNSRSEMNVSTLELGDSALYLCASSLLAGESNTGELFFGEGSRLTVL.

The chain is built from TRBV6-1 and TRBJ2-4; 11 bases match TRBD1. CDR1 MNHNS and CDR2 SASEGT come from the germline V gene. The J segment lost 1 base and the V segment lost 2 bases, leaving 16 bases of the junction unmatched. This CDR3 has 21 amino acids. The CDR3 protein is CASSEYPRDRGKVEAKNIQYF. DNA of the CDR3: TGTGCCAGCAGTGAATACCCACGGGACAGGGGGAAGGTTGAGGCCAAAAACATTCAGTACTTC.

With regard to this clone: Within the sample, other DNA sequences also encode this same CDR3. The genes are TRBV30 and TRBJ1-1; no reliable D call. The V and J ends lost 2 bases and 4 bases respectively, with 11 bases between them. CDR3 length equals 13 residues. The germline V gene has CDR1 GTSNPN and CDR2 SVGIG (reference sequence). The DNA for the CDR3 is TGTGCCTGGAGTAAGGATCGGGGCACTGAAGCTTTCTTT. Translated, it gives CAWSKDRGTEAFF.

This CDR3 is CASSLLGGERLNEQFF. CDR3 DNA sequence: TGTGCCAGCAGTTTATTGGGCGGGGAGAGGTTGAATGAGCAGTTCTTC. This chain uses TRBV27 with TRBJ2-1; tentatively, D is TRBD2 (6 bases). Trimming shortened V by 1 base and J by 7 bases, and 17 bases separated the two germline ends. CDR1 is MNHEY and CDR2 is SMNVEV in the germline V gene (reference sequence). This CDR3 is 16 amino acids long.

This clone was detected once. The rearrangement uses TRBV6-6 and TRBJ1-3, with 7 bases matching TRBD1. The CDR3 is 15 residues long. The germline V gene has CDR1 MNHNY and CDR2 SVGAGI (reference sequence). V was pared by 7 bases and J by 2 bases, with 8 bases of the junction left unmatched. The CDR3 protein is CASTKTTGTGNTIYF. CDR3 coding DNA: TGTGCCAGCACCAAAACGACAGGGACTGGAAACACCATATATTTT.

J is TRBJ2-2 and V is TRBV18; 9 bases align to TRBD1. This CDR3 contains 15 residues. Germline V gives CDR1 KGHSH, CDR2 LQKENI. V dropped 4 bases and J dropped 3; count of bases not matched to a gene: 3. CDR3 loop: CASSQTGGDTGELFF. As DNA, the CDR3 is TGTGCCAGCTCACAAACAGGGGGCGACACCGGGGAGCTGTTTTTT.

V gene TRBV18 combines with J gene TRBJ2-1; D might be TRBD2 (5 bases). V lost 1 base to trimming and J lost 6 bases, with 10 bases between them. Germline V gene sequence: CDR1 KGHSH, CDR2 LQKENI. This CDR3 is 14 amino acids long. The CDR3 loop is CASSPQRGLNEQFF. The CDR3 DNA reads TGTGCCAGCTCACCACAACGAGGGCTCAATGAGCAGTTCTTC.

This clone was seen only once. The rearrangement joins TRBV2 to TRBJ2-7; TRBD1 might be the D (6 bases). Trimming pared 5 bases from V and 6 bases from J, leaving 20 bases between. CDR3 length: 15 amino acids. CDR1 and CDR2 (germline): SNHLY, FYNNEI. The CDR3 protein is CASSSIGGSTSEQYF. CDR3 sequence (DNA): TGTGCCAGCAGTTCAATTGGGGGCTCTACTTCCGAGCAGTACTTC.

The V and J genes are TRBV9 and TRBJ1-1, with D possibly TRBD1 on 5 matching bases. V was cut by 4 bases and J by 4 bases, with 14 bases left in between. This CDR3 has 14 residues. Germline CDR1 and CDR2: SGDLS and YYNGEE. The CDR3 protein is CASSPRDGSTEAFF. CDR3 sequence (DNA): TGTGCCAGCAGCCCCAGGGATGGAAGCACTGAAGCTTTCTTT.

This clone appeared a single time. The CDR3 region is CASNSGVTLPETQYF. The CDR3 nucleotides are TGTGCCAGCAATTCCGGGGTCACGCTGCCAGAGACCCAGTACTTC. The J gene is TRBJ2-5, the V gene TRBV2, with a possible D match to TRBD2 (5 bases). Germline-derived CDR1 and CDR2 are SNHLY and FYNNEI. V lost 7 bases and J lost 4, with 19 bases in between. The CDR3 contains 15 residues.

The J gene is TRBJ2-1, the V gene TRBV10-3, with 7 bases matching TRBD2. Germline loops: CDR1 ENHRY, CDR2 SYGVKD. V lost 7 bases to trimming and J lost 6 bases; unmatched junction nucleotides: 9. This CDR3 contains 14 residues. In nucleotides, the CDR3 is TGTGCCATCACCCCGAAAGCGGGGACCAATGAGCAGTTCTTC. It encodes CAITPKAGTNEQFF.

This clone was detected only a few times. The chain has TRBV3-1 (or the pseudogene TRBV3-2) and TRBJ1-3; D gene uncertain. This CDR3 has 12 residues. Germline CDR1 and CDR2: LGHDT and YNNKEL (reference sequence). Between the trimmed V and J ends, which lost 1 base and 16 bases, there was a span of 14 bases. As DNA, the CDR3 is TGTGCCAGCAGCCAAGGGACGAGGGAGTTTTATTTT. Residues: CASSQGTREFYF.

The chain has TRBV10-3 and TRBJ1-3, with a weak D call TRBD1 (5 bases). The CDR3 sequence is 15 residues long. Deletions cut 6 bases from V and 6 bases from J, with 18 bases between. Germline V gene data show CDR1 as ENHRY and CDR2 as SYGVKD. The CDR3 is CAIRNDGGRANTIYF. The CDR3 bases are TGTGCCATCAGAAATGATGGTGGCAGGGCAAACACCATATATTTT.

The chain carries TRBV7-9 and TRBJ1-2; the match to TRBD1 covers 8 bases. Trimming cost V 4 bases and J 4 bases; bases outside gene matches: 5. The length of the CDR3 is 14 residues. The germline V gene has CDR1 SEHNR and CDR2 FQNEAQ (reference sequence). CDR3 loop: CASSSRQGTYGYTF. The CDR3, as DNA: TGTGCCAGCAGCTCCCGACAGGGGACCTATGGCTACACCTTC.

This clone has a single count. The chain links TRBV6-5 to TRBJ1-3; unclear D gene. Trimming stripped 6 bases from V and 4 bases from J, with 13 bases between. Germline CDR1 MNHEY, CDR2 SVGAGI. CDR3 size: 14 residues. The CDR3 DNA reads TGTGCCAGCAGCCTTGATCCTGAGGGAAACACCATATATTTT. Amino acids: CASSLDPEGNTIYF.

V and J are TRBV25-1 and TRBJ2-2, with D unclear. Deletions cut 3 bases from V and 5 bases from J, with 13 bases between. Per the germline V gene, CDR1 is MGHDK and CDR2 is SYGVNS. This CDR3 has 15 residues. The CDR3 region is CASSDTHVITGELFF. For the CDR3, the DNA is TGTGCCAGCAGTGATACTCATGTGATAACCGGGGAGCTGTTTTTT.